The T cell receptor beta chain under discussion was sequenced for a study of breast tumors, draining lymph nodes, adjacent tissues. Study-level points and caveats: The lymph node origin of tumor T cells was framed as consistent with a hypothesis, not demonstrated.

In its sample, this clonotype was seen many times. Its antigen is unknown. The germline gives CDR1 MDHEN, CDR2 SYDVKM. This CDR3 region has 15 residues. J gave up 3 bases and V 9 bases, and 14 bases lay outside the gene matches. One entry per CDR3 protein, called by TCRdb with MiXCR from the multiplex PCR reads. Among about 63,000 distinct CDR3 sequences, less than 75% were seen once, and the ten largest hold around a fifth. This sequence joins TRBV28 and TRBJ2-7; 7 bases match TRBD2. The sequencing input was breast tumor tissue. The TCR originated in a female donor with breast cancer. Some clones in this sample may be carry-over from other donors' samples. Here the CDR3 DNA reads TGTGCCAGTGGGATATGGGACTACGCAATCTACGAGCAGTACTTC. This sequence encodes CASGIWDYAIYEQYF.